This TCR beta chain emerged from a study of control samples from healthy donors and cancer patients. Produced via immunoSEQ multiplex PCR; TCRdb's table is partial and in-frame only. Of 350,000 to 450,000 clones listed, roughly 90% are singletons. This CDR3 is built from 14 residues. Germline V gene data show CDR1 as SGDLS and CDR2 as YYNGEE. V was shortened by 0 bases and J by 6 bases, with 12 bases between the two germline ends. The rearrangement links TRBV9 to TRBJ1-1; no clear D. Sequencing input: PBMCs. This clonotype originated in a middle-aged man with head and neck cancer. The CDR3 region is CASSVGSGPSEAFF. CDR3 nucleotide sequence: TGTGCCAGCAGCGTAGGCAGCGGCCCCTCTGAAGCTTTCTTT. Drawing the rest from reference TRBV9 and TRBJ1-1, the complete variable domain is DSGVTQTPKHLITATGQRVTLRCSPRSGDLSVYWYQQSLDQGLQFLIQYYNGEERAKGNILERFSAQQFPDLHSELNLSSLELGDSALYFCASSVGSGPSEAFFGQGTRLTVV.